The 17 T cell receptor beta chains given below trace back to one sample, sequenced in a study of shared T cell receptors in the human thymus. Generated by immunoSEQ multiplex PCR, the TCRdb table keeps only in-frame clones and is missing some. In the table there are hundreds of thousands of clones, 70% to 90% of which are singletons. This sample also appeared in a second study, on human thymus T cells.

The sequencing sample was made of thymocytes. The receptors were sampled from a girl in the first two years of life with a congenital heart defect.

This chain joins TRBV7-6 and TRBJ1-2; 11 nucleotides align to TRBD1. Germline V lookup: CDR1 SGHVS, CDR2 FNYEAQ. With V trimmed by 5 bases and J by 4 bases, 9 bases remained unmatched. CDR3 length: 16 residues. The CDR3, as DNA: TGTGCCAGCAGCCCCAAGGACAGGGGGCGAGGCTATGGCTACACCTTC. Amino acid sequence: CASSPKDRGRGYGYTF.

The chain links TRBV4-2 to TRBJ1-3; 7 bases match TRBD1. Germline-derived CDR1 and CDR2 are LGHNA and YNFKEQ. Trimming removed 8 bases from V and 0 bases from J; junction bases left unmatched: 10. The CDR3 is 16 residues long. This CDR3 reads CASGLTGTISGNTIYF. In nucleotides, the CDR3 is TGTGCCAGCGGTTTGACAGGGACAATCTCTGGAAACACCATATATTTT.

This rearrangement joins TRBV6-5 to TRBJ1-1; TRBD1 is a possible D gene (6 bases). Germline lookup yields CDR1 MNHEY and CDR2 SVGAGI. The ends were cut back, 5 bases at V and 1 base at J, with 11 bases in the middle. This CDR3 is 14 amino acids long. CDR3 in amino acids: CASSEDRWNTEAFF. The CDR3 nucleotides are TGTGCCAGCAGTGAAGACAGGTGGAACACTGAAGCTTTCTTT.

The V call is TRBV5-8, the J call TRBJ2-7, with 8 positions matching TRBD1. The J segment lost 2 bases and the V segment lost 4 bases, leaving 8 bases of the junction unmatched. The CDR3 loop spans 15 amino acids. In germline, CDR1 is SGHTS, CDR2 YDEGEE. As DNA, the CDR3 is TGTGCCAGCAGCCGTCGGGGACAGGTTCCCTACGAGCAGTACTTC. Its protein product is CASSRRGQVPYEQYF.

The chain has TRBV6-5 and TRBJ1-2; TRBD1 aligns across 7 bases. The junction had 5 bases not matched to a gene; V was cut back by 11 bases and J by 2 bases. The CDR3 covers 12 residues. Germline V lookup: CDR1 MNHEY, CDR2 SVGAGI. This chain's CDR3 is CAGRDSNYGYTF. The CDR3 nucleotides read TGTGCCGGGCGGGACAGCAACTATGGCTACACCTTC.

This clone has only a few counts. The rearrangement uses TRBV13 and TRBJ1-3; D ambiguous. The CDR3 spans 11 residues. Trimming removed 7 bases at V and 1 base at J, with 2 bases between. Germline-derived CDR1 and CDR2 are PRHDT and FYEKMQ (reference sequence). In DNA, the CDR3 is TGTGCCAGCACATCTGGAAACACCATATATTTT. This sequence encodes CASTSGNTIYF. The variable domain in full, completed from reference TRBV13 and TRBJ1-3, reads AAGVIQSPRHLIKEKRETATLKCYPIPRHDTVYWYQQGPGQDPQFLISFYEKMQSDKGSIPDRFSAQQFSDYHSELNMSSLELGDSALYFCASTSGNTIYFGEGSWLTVV.

This chain connects TRBV5-6 to TRBJ2-5; TRBD2 matches at 10 bases. CDR1 is SGHDT and CDR2 is YYEEEE in the germline V gene. The CDR3 sequence is 16 residues long. The J segment lost 5 bases and the V segment lost 0 bases, leaving 7 bases of the junction unmatched. For the CDR3, the DNA is TGTGCCAGCAGCTTGGTAGCGGGGGGTTCCCCTGAGACCCAGTACTTC. Protein sequence: CASSLVAGGSPETQYF.

J is TRBJ2-7 and V is TRBV7-8, with a weak D call TRBD2 (6 bases). Trimming shortened V by 1 base and J by 2 bases, and 9 bases separated the two germline ends. The CDR3 runs to 14 residues. CDR1 and CDR2 from the germline V gene are SGHVS and FQNEAQ. CDR3 bases: TGTGCCAGCAGCTTAGGGGGACTGGCCTACGAGCAGTACTTC. Translated, it gives CASSLGGLAYEQYF.

For the CDR3, the DNA is TGTGCCAGTAGTATTTTCGAGGCTAACTATGGCTACACCTTC. It is translated as CASSIFEANYGYTF. This chain joins TRBV19 and TRBJ1-2; D remains ambiguous. Trimming took 3 bases from V and 0 from J, leaving 8 bases between them. The CDR3 sequence is 14 residues long. CDR1 LNHDA and CDR2 SQIVND come from the germline V gene (reference sequence). Based on the CDR3 plus reference TRBV19 and TRBJ1-2, the full variable domain is DGGITQSPKYLFRKEGQNVTLSCEQNLNHDAMYWYRQDPGQGLRLIYYSQIVNDFQKGDIAEGYSVSREKKESFPLTVTSAQKNPTAFYLCASSIFEANYGYTFGSGTRLTVV.

The chain carries TRBV6-1 and TRBJ2-5, with TRBD1 matching over 8 bases. V was clipped by 1 base and J by 2 bases; unmatched bases: 9. The CDR3 covers 17 residues. Looked up from germline, CDR1 is MNHNS and CDR2 is SASEGT. The DNA for the CDR3 is TGTGCCAGCAGTGAAGATATTCTTGGGACAGGTCAAGAGACCCAGTACTTC. Encoded protein: CASSEDILGTGQETQYF.

This rearrangement joins TRBV18 to TRBJ2-2; the D is unclear. This CDR3 has 12 amino acids. CDR1 is KGHSH and CDR2 is LQKENI in the germline V gene. Deletions cut 5 bases from V and 2 bases from J, with 3 bases between. The CDR3, as DNA: TGTGCCAGCTCATCAAACACCGGGGAGCTGTTTTTT. It is translated as CASSSNTGELFF.

The rearrangement links TRBV10-3 to TRBJ2-7; tentative D call: TRBD2 (6 bases). Germline V gene lookup returns CDR1 ENHRY and CDR2 SYGVKD. Trimming cost V 2 bases and J 1 base, with 6 bases left between them. The CDR3 runs to 13 residues. DNA of the CDR3: TGTGCCATCAGTGAGGGGGGGTCCTACGAGCAGTACTTC. Its translation is CAISEGGSYEQYF.

This chain connects TRBV5-6 to TRBJ1-1; tentatively, D is TRBD1 (6 bases). Germline V CDR1 and CDR2: SGHDT, YYEEEE. This CDR3 has 14 amino acids. Trimming left V 4 bases short and J 1 base short, with 11 bases between. Written as DNA, the CDR3 is TGTGCCAGCAGCCGGGGCAGGGGGAACACTGAAGCTTTCTTT. It is translated as CASSRGRGNTEAFF.

The V and J genes are TRBV5-1 and TRBJ1-1; D is possibly TRBD1 (6 bases). V lost 0 bases and J lost 0, with 15 bases in between. This CDR3 spans 17 amino acids. The V gene's germline CDR1 is SGHRS and CDR2 YFSETQ. Here the CDR3 reads CASSLAPDRNMNTEAFF. The CDR3 DNA reads as TGCGCCAGCAGCTTGGCCCCTGACAGGAACATGAACACTGAAGCTTTCTTT. The full variable domain, in which reference TRBV5-1 and TRBJ1-1 provide the parts outside the CDR3, is KAGVTQTPRYLIKTRGQQVTLSCSPISGHRSVSWYQQTPGQGLQFLFEYFSETQRNKGNFPGRFSGRQFSNSRSEMNVSTLELGDSALYLCASSLAPDRNMNTEAFFGQGTRLTVV.

CDR3 coding DNA: TGTGCCAGCAGCCCCCAGGGTCCCCACTCTGGAAACACCATATATTTT. This encodes CASSPQGPHSGNTIYF. V usage is TRBV5-4 and J usage is TRBJ1-3; TRBD1 is a possible D gene (5 bases). Germline-derived CDR1 and CDR2 are SGHNT and YYREEE (reference sequence). CDR3 length equals 16 residues. With 4 bases removed from V and 0 bases from J, the gap between germline ends came to 14 bases.

The rearrangement joins TRBV11-3 to TRBJ2-1; perhaps TRBD2 as D (6 bases). The CDR3 length is 16 residues. The germline V gene has CDR1 SGHNT and CDR2 YENEEA. V was trimmed by 0 bases and J by 1 base, leaving 10 bases between them. This CDR3 reads CASSLDPGASYNEQFF. The CDR3 nucleotides are TGTGCCAGCAGCTTAGATCCGGGAGCTTCCTACAATGAGCAGTTCTTC.

The chain combines TRBV10-3 with TRBJ2-3, with a weak D call TRBD1 (6 bases). Germline V CDR1 and CDR2: ENHRY, SYGVKD. The CDR3 length is 16 residues. The V end was cut by 1 base, the J end by 1 base, with 12 bases between. The CDR3 DNA is TGTGCCATCAGTGAGTGGGGACAAACCTGCACAGATACGCAGTATTTT. Protein sequence: CAISEWGQTCTDTQYF.